This T cell receptor (beta chain) derives from a study of response to subunit inactivated influenza vaccine. Findings and caveats of the study: New T cells are recruited in small numbers by each seasonal influenza vaccination, according to the authors' suggestion.

On this clonotype: Its cognate antigen is unknown.

TCRdb reprocessed the RT-PCR reads via MiXCR and lists one record per CDR3 protein. The data hold approximately 520,000 distinct CDR3 sequences, with roughly 27% observed a single time. J was trimmed by 5 bases and V by 6 bases; bases with no gene match: 9. CDR3 length: 14 amino acids. Germline V gene lookup returns CDR1 DFQATT and CDR2 SNEGSKA (reference sequence). The clonotype originates from a man aged 50 to 60 who received an inactivated influenza vaccine. The source material was CD4+ T cells sorted from PBMCs, sampled roughly 5 days after vaccination. This chain connects TRBV20-1 to TRBJ2-1, with 8 bases identical to TRBD2. The DNA for the CDR3 is TGCAGTGCCCTCCGGGGGGGAAACGACAATGAGCAGTTCTTC. It is translated as CSALRGGNDNEQFF.